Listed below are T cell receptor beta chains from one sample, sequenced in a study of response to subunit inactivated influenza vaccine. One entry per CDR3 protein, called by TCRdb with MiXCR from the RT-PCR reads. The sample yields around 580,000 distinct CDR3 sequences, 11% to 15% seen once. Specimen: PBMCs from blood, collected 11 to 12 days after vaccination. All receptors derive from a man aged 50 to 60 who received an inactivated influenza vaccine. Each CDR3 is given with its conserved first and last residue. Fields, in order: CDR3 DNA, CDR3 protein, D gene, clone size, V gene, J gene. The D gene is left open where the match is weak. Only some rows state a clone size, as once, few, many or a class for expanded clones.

DNA: TGCAGTGCTAGAGTCGGCACAGATACGCAGTATTTT; CDR3: CSARVGTDTQYF; D: .; size: .; V: TRBV20-1; J: TRBJ2-3
DNA: TGTGCCAGCAGCCAAGCCCCGACTAGCGGGAGGCCCTACAATGAGCAGTTCTTC; CDR3: CASSQAPTSGRPYNEQFF; D: TRBD2; size: few; V: TRBV6-1; J: TRBJ2-1
DNA: TGTGCCAGCAGCTTAAGTGTCAGCGGTAATGAAAAACTGTTTTTT; CDR3: CASSLSVSGNEKLFF; D: .; size: .; V: TRBV7-2; J: TRBJ1-4
DNA: TGTGCCAGCCGCTACCGGACTAGCGGGGTTCCGGGGGAGCAGTTCTTC; CDR3: CASRYRTSGVPGEQFF; D: TRBD2; size: few; V: TRBV2; J: TRBJ2-1
DNA: TGTGCCAGCACCCTTGGGACAGCAAACATTCAGTACTTC; CDR3: CASTLGTANIQYF; D: TRBD1; size: .; V: TRBV28; J: TRBJ2-4
DNA: TGTGCCATCAGCGACATTCCGGGACTAGCGGGAGGCCTTTACAATGAGCAGTTCTTC; CDR3: CAISDIPGLAGGLYNEQFF; D: TRBD2; size: few; V: TRBV10-3; J: TRBJ2-1
DNA: TGCAGTTCTAGCGGGGGGGCCGGGCGAGAGACCCAGTACTTC; CDR3: CSSSGGAGRETQYF; D: TRBD2; size: few; V: TRBV20-1; J: TRBJ2-5
DNA: TGTGCCAGCAGTTACTCGAGAGGTGTGGAGACCCAGTACTTC; CDR3: CASSYSRGVETQYF; D: .; size: few; V: TRBV6-5; J: TRBJ2-5
DNA: TGTGCCAGCAGCACCAACCAGGGCGGATTTTACGAGCAGTACTTC; CDR3: CASSTNQGGFYEQYF; D: .; size: few; V: TRBV7-9; J: TRBJ2-7
DNA: TGTGCCAGCAGCTTAGTAAGAGGCTACACCGGGGAGCTGTTTTTT; CDR3: CASSLVRGYTGELFF; D: .; size: .; V: TRBV7-9; J: TRBJ2-2
DNA: TGCGCCAGCAGCCAAGTGGACACCCTTTACGAGCAGTACTTC; CDR3: CASSQVDTLYEQYF; D: .; size: few; V: TRBV4-1; J: TRBJ2-7
DNA: TGTGCCAGCAGTTTAGTCGGGACTAGCGGGAGTAAAACAGATACGCAGTATTTT; CDR3: CASSLVGTSGSKTDTQYF; D: TRBD2; size: few; V: TRBV12-3/TRBV12-4; J: TRBJ2-3
DNA: TGTGCCATCAGTGAGTCCGGGGCCCTGGGGGAGCAGTACTTC; CDR3: CAISESGALGEQYF; D: .; size: few; V: TRBV10-3; J: TRBJ2-7
DNA: TGTGCCACCCGGGACGGGTCGAACACCGGGGAGCTGTTTTTT; CDR3: CATRDGSNTGELFF; D: .; size: few; V: TRBV6-2/TRBV6-3; J: TRBJ2-2
DNA: TGTGCCAGCAGGGTACAGGGGGACTATGGCTACACCTTC; CDR3: CASRVQGDYGYTF; D: TRBD1; size: .; V: TRBV6-6; J: TRBJ1-2
DNA: TGTGCCAGCAGGTTAACTCCAGTAGGGACCCAGTACTTC; CDR3: CASRLTPVGTQYF; D: .; size: .; V: TRBV27; J: TRBJ2-5
DNA: TGCAGTGTCAGGGGAGGCTCCCAAGAGACCCAGTACTTC; CDR3: CSVRGGSQETQYF; D: .; size: few; V: TRBV20-1; J: TRBJ2-5
DNA: TGTGCCAGCAGTTCTCTCGGGACTAGCGGGAGGATCTACAATGAGCAGTTCTTC; CDR3: CASSSLGTSGRIYNEQFF; D: TRBD2; size: few; V: TRBV7-8; J: TRBJ2-1
DNA: TGTGCCAGCAGCTCTCTGACCCTAAGTGCCCACGAGCAGTACTTC; CDR3: CASSSLTLSAHEQYF; D: .; size: few; V: TRBV7-9; J: TRBJ2-7
DNA: TGCGCCAGCACCGACACAGTCCTCGTTGCTACGCAGTATTTT; CDR3: CASTDTVLVATQYF; D: .; size: many; V: TRBV10-2; J: TRBJ2-3
DNA: TGTGCCAGCAGCCCTCAAGAGACCCAGTACTTC; CDR3: CASSPQETQYF; D: .; size: many; V: TRBV18; J: TRBJ2-5
DNA: TGCGCCAGCAGCTCCAATACTAGCCCGAAGGGCGGGGAGCTGTTTTTT; CDR3: CASSSNTSPKGGELFF; D: .; size: .; V: TRBV5-1; J: TRBJ2-2
DNA: TGTGCCAGCAGTTTAACCAGGGGGGGAAACACCATATATTTT; CDR3: CASSLTRGGNTIYF; D: TRBD1; size: .; V: TRBV12-3/TRBV12-4; J: TRBJ1-3
DNA: TGTGCCAGCAGTATCCGGACGACAGATGGCTACACCTTC; CDR3: CASSIRTTDGYTF; D: .; size: .; V: TRBV6-2/TRBV6-3; J: TRBJ1-2
DNA: TGTGCCATCAGTGACAGGGACTCCTACGAGCAGTACTTC; CDR3: CAISDRDSYEQYF; D: .; size: .; V: TRBV10-3; J: TRBJ2-7
DNA: TGCAGCGTTGAAGATCGGGGGGGTATCTCCTACGAGCACTACTTC; CDR3: CSVEDRGGISYEHYF; D: TRBD2; size: .; V: TRBV29-1; J: TRBJ2-7
DNA: TGCGCCTCCTTTAGAAGGGGACCAGGGGATACGCAGTATTTT; CDR3: CASFRRGPGDTQYF; D: .; size: .; V: TRBV4-3; J: TRBJ2-3
DNA: TGTGCCAGCAGCTTGGAGGCTAGCACAGATACGCAGTATTTT; CDR3: CASSLEASTDTQYF; D: .; size: .; V: TRBV7-9; J: TRBJ2-3
DNA: TGTGCCAGCAGCACGGAAAGCAGGGGCGGTCGGGATGAGCAGTTCTTC; CDR3: CASSTESRGGRDEQFF; D: .; size: .; V: TRBV9; J: TRBJ2-1
DNA: TGCAGTGCTAGCGGGGGGGTGACAGATACGCAGTATTTT; CDR3: CSASGGVTDTQYF; D: TRBD2; size: few; V: TRBV20-1; J: TRBJ2-3
DNA: TGTGCCAGCAACCCATCGGGGGGGGGCAGGACAGATACGCAGTATTTT; CDR3: CASNPSGGGRTDTQYF; D: TRBD2; size: .; V: TRBV7-2; J: TRBJ2-3
DNA: TGTGCCAGCAGTTCGGGACAGGGGGTCGGAAGGAACACTGAAGCTTTCTTT; CDR3: CASSSGQGVGRNTEAFF; D: TRBD1; size: .; V: TRBV5-6; J: TRBJ1-1
DNA: TGTGCCACAAAACCGAATGACAGGTCTTGGACTGAAGCTTTCTTT; CDR3: CATKPNDRSWTEAFF; D: .; size: .; V: TRBV6-1; J: TRBJ1-1
DNA: TGTGCCAGCTCACCCGCGGGAACCCTCGCCACAGATACGCAGTATTTT; CDR3: CASSPAGTLATDTQYF; D: .; size: few; V: TRBV18; J: TRBJ2-3
DNA: TGCGCCAGCAGGCCATCAGGGGTCGGAAACACCATATATTTT; CDR3: CASRPSGVGNTIYF; D: .; size: few; V: TRBV5-1; J: TRBJ1-3
DNA: TGTGCCTGGAGTGTAAGAGAGAATTCACCCCTCCACTTT; CDR3: CAWSVRENSPLHF; D: .; size: few; V: TRBV30; J: TRBJ1-6
DNA: TGTGCCAGCAGCTTATTCTTCACAGATACGCAGTATTTT; CDR3: CASSLFFTDTQYF; D: .; size: few; V: TRBV7-9; J: TRBJ2-3
DNA: TGCAGTGCTAGGTTAGCGGGGGGGTTAGATACGCAGTATTTT; CDR3: CSARLAGGLDTQYF; D: TRBD2; size: .; V: TRBV20-1; J: TRBJ2-3
DNA: TGTGCCAGCAGTGAATTCGGGACAGCCCAAGAGACCCAGTACTTC; CDR3: CASSEFGTAQETQYF; D: TRBD1; size: few; V: TRBV2; J: TRBJ2-5
DNA: TGTGCCAGCAGTGAAGTGGGTAATTCACCCCTCCACTTT; CDR3: CASSEVGNSPLHF; D: .; size: .; V: TRBV6-1; J: TRBJ1-6
DNA: TGTGCCAGCTCACCCGGGACAGGGGAGCTCGAGCAGTACTTC; CDR3: CASSPGTGELEQYF; D: TRBD1; size: few; V: TRBV18; J: TRBJ2-7
DNA: TGTGCCAGCTCATCAGGCCGTGGCTCCTACAATGAGCAGTTCTTC; CDR3: CASSSGRGSYNEQFF; D: .; size: .; V: TRBV18; J: TRBJ2-1
DNA: TGCGCCAGCAGGACCCAGATGAACACCGGGGAGCTGTTTTTT; CDR3: CASRTQMNTGELFF; D: .; size: many; V: TRBV5-1; J: TRBJ2-2